This is a list of T cell receptor beta chains from one sample in a study of shared clonotypes between healthy human individuals. The method was immunoSEQ multiplex PCR; TCRdb's version includes in-frame clones alone and lacks a portion of them. The data contain more than 1,200,000 clones, about 98.5% of them singletons. The sequenced material came from naive CD4+ T cells sorted from blood. Source of these receptors: a man under 40 in good health. Both conserved end residues are part of each CDR3. Each record gives: D gene, J gene, clone size, V gene, CDR3 DNA, CDR3 protein. A D gene is named only where the DNA matches it firmly. Only part of the rows carry a size: once, few, many, or a class if the clone is expanded.

D gene: -
J gene: TRBJ1-2
clone size: -
V gene: TRBV19
CDR3 DNA: TGTGCCAGTAGTATAGTCAGGGGACCGCCTGGAAATGGCTACACCTTC
CDR3 protein: CASSIVRGPPGNGYTF

D gene: -
J gene: TRBJ2-2
clone size: -
V gene: TRBV14
CDR3 DNA: TGTGCCAGCAGCCCTGAAGGTCCCTACGAGTTAGCGCCGCTTAACACCGGGGAGCTGTTTTTT
CDR3 protein: CASSPEGPYELAPLNTGELFF

D gene: TRBD1
J gene: TRBJ1-3
clone size: -
V gene: TRBV30
CDR3 DNA: TGTGCCTGGCAACAGGGGGCCTCTGGAAACACCATATATTTT
CDR3 protein: CAWQQGASGNTIYF

D gene: TRBD1
J gene: TRBJ2-7
clone size: -
V gene: TRBV5-1
CDR3 DNA: TGCGCCAGCAGCCCGCTAGGGACAGGAGTTTCTGGGGGGCAGTACTTC
CDR3 protein: CASSPLGTGVSGGQYF

D gene: -
J gene: TRBJ2-7
clone size: -
V gene: TRBV14
CDR3 DNA: TGTGCCAGCAGCCAAGATCTACCTCCCCTCGGGGAGCAGTACTTC
CDR3 protein: CASSQDLPPLGEQYF

D gene: TRBD1
J gene: TRBJ2-3
clone size: -
V gene: TRBV11-3
CDR3 DNA: TGTGCCAGCAGCTTCGGACAGGGTTCGGGATTTGACACGCAGTATTTT
CDR3 protein: CASSFGQGSGFDTQYF

D gene: -
J gene: TRBJ1-1
clone size: -
V gene: TRBV6-5
CDR3 DNA: TGTGCCAGCAGTCCTCGGACAGTTCCAACCGAAGCTTTCTTT
CDR3 protein: CASSPRTVPTEAFF

D gene: TRBD2
J gene: TRBJ2-5
clone size: -
V gene: TRBV5-4
CDR3 DNA: TGTGCCAGCAGCCGGGGACTAGCGGGAGACGGGGAGACCCAGTACTTC
CDR3 protein: CASSRGLAGDGETQYF

D gene: -
J gene: TRBJ1-5
clone size: -
V gene: TRBV19
CDR3 DNA: TGTGCCAGTAGTATTGACTGGGGTGGTCAGCCCCAGCATTTT
CDR3 protein: CASSIDWGGQPQHF

D gene: -
J gene: TRBJ2-2
clone size: -
V gene: TRBV2
CDR3 DNA: TGTGCCAGCAGTGAGATTGGTATCGGCGGGGAGCTGTTTTTT
CDR3 protein: CASSEIGIGGELFF

D gene: -
J gene: TRBJ2-5
clone size: -
V gene: TRBV6-6
CDR3 DNA: TGTGCCAGCAGTTACGGCGCGGGGACTCGAGGGACGACCCAGTACTTC
CDR3 protein: CASSYGAGTRGTTQYF

D gene: -
J gene: TRBJ2-4
clone size: -
V gene: TRBV2
CDR3 DNA: TGTGCCAGTAGGGCGACCTTAGCAAACATTCAGTACTTC
CDR3 protein: CASRATLANIQYF

D gene: -
J gene: TRBJ2-7
clone size: -
V gene: TRBV4-1
CDR3 DNA: TGCGCCAGCAGCCAAGTGGTTGGACCCCGAGCAACCTACGAGCAGTACTTC
CDR3 protein: CASSQVVGPRATYEQYF

D gene: TRBD2
J gene: TRBJ2-1
clone size: -
V gene: TRBV10-3
CDR3 DNA: TGTGCCATCAGTCCCAACTCACCGGGACTAGGACCCAATGAGCAGTTCTTC
CDR3 protein: CAISPNSPGLGPNEQFF

D gene: TRBD1
J gene: TRBJ2-3
clone size: -
V gene: TRBV9
CDR3 DNA: TGTGCCAGCAGCATAACAGGGGACCCTAGCACAGATACGCAGTATTTT
CDR3 protein: CASSITGDPSTDTQYF

D gene: -
J gene: TRBJ2-2
clone size: -
V gene: TRBV10-1
CDR3 DNA: TGCGCCAGCCCGTCTGATTCGACCAAGACGAACACCGGGGAGCTGTTTTTT
CDR3 protein: CASPSDSTKTNTGELFF

D gene: -
J gene: TRBJ2-3
clone size: -
V gene: TRBV5-8
CDR3 DNA: TGTGCCAGCAGCTTGGGATTCAGCACAGATACGCAGTATTTT
CDR3 protein: CASSLGFSTDTQYF

D gene: -
J gene: TRBJ2-7
clone size: -
V gene: TRBV10-3
CDR3 DNA: TGTGCCATCAACGACGGGCACTCCTACGAGCAGTACTTC
CDR3 protein: CAINDGHSYEQYF

D gene: -
J gene: TRBJ1-2
clone size: -
V gene: TRBV7-2
CDR3 DNA: TGTGCCAGCAGCTTAAGTTCGATGGGGACTTACTATGGCTACACCTTC
CDR3 protein: CASSLSSMGTYYGYTF

D gene: -
J gene: TRBJ2-2
clone size: -
V gene: TRBV29-1
CDR3 DNA: TGCAGCGTTTCCCACCCCGGGATAGGTAGGACCGGGGAGCTGTTTTTT
CDR3 protein: CSVSHPGIGRTGELFF

D gene: TRBD1
J gene: TRBJ1-1
clone size: -
V gene: TRBV4-3
CDR3 DNA: TGCGCCAGCAGCCCCGGGACAGGGAGGCCAGCTGAAGCTTTCTTT
CDR3 protein: CASSPGTGRPAEAFF

D gene: -
J gene: TRBJ1-1
clone size: once
V gene: TRBV6-5
CDR3 DNA: TGTGCCAGCACACCGGGGGTACCAAACACTGAAGCTTTCTTT
CDR3 protein: CASTPGVPNTEAFF

D gene: -
J gene: TRBJ1-2
clone size: -
V gene: TRBV6-5
CDR3 DNA: TGTGCCAGCAGTTACCCTACTCCCACGGGACGTAAAGGCTACACCTTC
CDR3 protein: CASSYPTPTGRKGYTF

D gene: -
J gene: TRBJ2-5
clone size: -
V gene: TRBV5-5
CDR3 DNA: TGTGCCAGCAGCGTACAGGGCAGCCAAGAGACCCAGTACTTC
CDR3 protein: CASSVQGSQETQYF

D gene: TRBD1
J gene: TRBJ1-1
clone size: -
V gene: TRBV5-1
CDR3 DNA: TGCGCCAGCAACAAACAGGGGGCTATGGCTGAAGCTTTCTTT
CDR3 protein: CASNKQGAMAEAFF

D gene: TRBD2
J gene: TRBJ2-2
clone size: -
V gene: TRBV19
CDR3 DNA: TGTGCCAGTAGTGAACCTAGGGCTAGCGGGAGGACCGGGGAGCTGTTTTTT
CDR3 protein: CASSEPRASGRTGELFF

D gene: TRBD1
J gene: TRBJ1-5
clone size: -
V gene: TRBV5-1
CDR3 DNA: TGCGCCAGCAGCCCCGGGACAGGGAATAGCAATCAGCCCCAGCATTTT
CDR3 protein: CASSPGTGNSNQPQHF

D gene: -
J gene: TRBJ1-4
clone size: -
V gene: TRBV5-4
CDR3 DNA: TGTGCCAGCAGCGTTGCAGAACAAGAAAAACTGTTTTTT
CDR3 protein: CASSVAEQEKLFF

D gene: -
J gene: TRBJ2-1
clone size: -
V gene: TRBV14
CDR3 DNA: TGTGCCAGCAGCCAAGTGGGCGGGATATACTACAATGAGCAGTTCTTC
CDR3 protein: CASSQVGGIYYNEQFF

D gene: -
J gene: TRBJ1-2
clone size: -
V gene: TRBV11-2
CDR3 DNA: TGTGCCAGCAGCCCCCCAGCGCGTGCTTTGGGCTACACCTTC
CDR3 protein: CASSPPARALGYTF

D gene: -
J gene: TRBJ2-1
clone size: -
V gene: TRBV30
CDR3 DNA: TGTGCCTGGAGTGGGCGGACTGTATACAATGAGCAGTTCTTC
CDR3 protein: CAWSGRTVYNEQFF

D gene: -
J gene: TRBJ1-4
clone size: once
V gene: TRBV6-1
CDR3 DNA: TGTGCCAGCAGCTCGGGGACACGGAGTAATGAAAAACTGTTTTTT
CDR3 protein: CASSSGTRSNEKLFF

D gene: -
J gene: TRBJ1-3
clone size: -
V gene: TRBV5-1
CDR3 DNA: TGCGCCAGCAGCTTGGCCGGGGGGCGCGGAAACACCATATATTTT
CDR3 protein: CASSLAGGRGNTIYF

D gene: -
J gene: TRBJ2-5
clone size: -
V gene: TRBV18
CDR3 DNA: TGTGCCAGCTCACCACCGAACAGGGCGGAAGAGACCCAGTACTTC
CDR3 protein: CASSPPNRAEETQYF

D gene: -
J gene: TRBJ2-7
clone size: -
V gene: TRBV18
CDR3 DNA: TGTGCCAGCTCACGGACCCCTTTGGAGCAGTACTTC
CDR3 protein: CASSRTPLEQYF

D gene: -
J gene: TRBJ2-1
clone size: -
V gene: TRBV18
CDR3 DNA: TGTGCCAGCTCACCTCTATTTACGGCGGACCTCTCCTACAATGAGCAGTTCTTC
CDR3 protein: CASSPLFTADLSYNEQFF

D gene: TRBD2
J gene: TRBJ2-1
clone size: -
V gene: TRBV11-2
CDR3 DNA: TGTGCCAGCAGCTTAGAGGGTAGCGGGAAAAATGAGCAGTTCTTC
CDR3 protein: CASSLEGSGKNEQFF

D gene: -
J gene: TRBJ2-5
clone size: -
V gene: TRBV29-1
CDR3 DNA: TGCAGCTTCCGACACGGGCAAGAGACCCAGTACTTC
CDR3 protein: CSFRHGQETQYF

D gene: -
J gene: TRBJ2-1
clone size: -
V gene: TRBV27
CDR3 DNA: TGTGCCAGCAGTTTGGTAGGGGAGCAGTTCTTC
CDR3 protein: CASSLVGEQFF

D gene: TRBD1
J gene: TRBJ2-7
clone size: -
V gene: TRBV7-2
CDR3 DNA: TGTGCCAGCAGCTCGGGACAGGGGATCCCATACGAGCAGTACTTC
CDR3 protein: CASSSGQGIPYEQYF

D gene: TRBD2
J gene: TRBJ2-7
clone size: -
V gene: TRBV5-1
CDR3 DNA: TGCGCCAGCAGCTTGGTAACGGGAGGGCCCTACGAGCAGTACTTC
CDR3 protein: CASSLVTGGPYEQYF

D gene: TRBD2
J gene: TRBJ2-1
clone size: -
V gene: TRBV19
CDR3 DNA: TGTGCCAGTAGTGGACCGGGACTAGCCTTGTCCAATGAGCAGTTCTTC
CDR3 protein: CASSGPGLALSNEQFF

D gene: TRBD2
J gene: TRBJ2-4
clone size: once
V gene: TRBV6-6
CDR3 DNA: TGTGCCAGCAATAATAGCGGGAGGAAAAACATTCAGTACTTC
CDR3 protein: CASNNSGRKNIQYF

D gene: TRBD1
J gene: TRBJ1-3
clone size: -
V gene: TRBV28
CDR3 DNA: TGTGCCAGCAGTTTATTAGGGGGCGAGCGAAACACCATATATTTT
CDR3 protein: CASSLLGGERNTIYF

D gene: TRBD2
J gene: TRBJ2-3
clone size: -
V gene: TRBV5-1
CDR3 DNA: TGCGCCAGCAGCTTTCCCGGGAGCGGGGATAGCACAGATACGCAGTATTTT
CDR3 protein: CASSFPGSGDSTDTQYF

D gene: TRBD1
J gene: TRBJ1-1
clone size: -
V gene: TRBV18
CDR3 DNA: TGTGCCAGCTCCGGACAGGGGGCAACTGAAGCTTTCTTT
CDR3 protein: CASSGQGATEAFF

D gene: TRBD1
J gene: TRBJ1-1
clone size: -
V gene: TRBV10-1
CDR3 DNA: TGCGCCAGCAGGGTGACAGGGGACACTGAAGCTTTCTTT
CDR3 protein: CASRVTGDTEAFF

D gene: TRBD2
J gene: TRBJ2-7
clone size: -
V gene: TRBV7-6
CDR3 DNA: TGTGCCAGCAGCAAACTAGCGGGGACCTACGAGCAGTACTTC
CDR3 protein: CASSKLAGTYEQYF

D gene: -
J gene: TRBJ2-5
clone size: -
V gene: TRBV6-5
CDR3 DNA: TGTGCCAGCAGTTACACCAACACTCAAGAGACCCAGTACTTC
CDR3 protein: CASSYTNTQETQYF

D gene: -
J gene: TRBJ1-1
clone size: -
V gene: TRBV29-1
CDR3 DNA: TGCAGCGTTGAACGCCCGCTTAGCACTGAAGCTTTCTTT
CDR3 protein: CSVERPLSTEAFF

D gene: -
J gene: TRBJ2-5
clone size: few
V gene: TRBV25-1
CDR3 DNA: TGTGCCAGCAGTCCCCACCGGACTAACCAAGAGACCCAGTACTTC
CDR3 protein: CASSPHRTNQETQYF

D gene: -
J gene: TRBJ2-3
clone size: -
V gene: TRBV5-1
CDR3 DNA: TGCGCCAGCAGCCAAACCACCGGTGTGGCAGATACGCAGTATTTT
CDR3 protein: CASSQTTGVADTQYF

D gene: TRBD2
J gene: TRBJ2-1
clone size: -
V gene: TRBV11-2
CDR3 DNA: TGTGCCAGCAGCTTGGGGACTAGCGGCTACAATGAGCAGTTCTTC
CDR3 protein: CASSLGTSGYNEQFF

D gene: TRBD2
J gene: TRBJ2-7
clone size: -
V gene: TRBV5-1
CDR3 DNA: TGCGCCAGCAGCGCAAGACTAGCGGGAGACGAGCAGTACTTC
CDR3 protein: CASSARLAGDEQYF

D gene: -
J gene: TRBJ2-1
clone size: once
V gene: TRBV14
CDR3 DNA: TGTGCCAGCAGCCAAGCAGGGGTTAATGAGCAGTTCTTC
CDR3 protein: CASSQAGVNEQFF

D gene: TRBD1
J gene: TRBJ2-1
clone size: -
V gene: TRBV29-1
CDR3 DNA: TGCAGCGATATCGACAGGGTTAGCGATGAGCAGTTCTTC
CDR3 protein: CSDIDRVSDEQFF

D gene: TRBD1
J gene: TRBJ1-3
clone size: -
V gene: TRBV9
CDR3 DNA: TGTGCCAGCAGCGCCCGACAGGGGATCTCTGGAAACACCATATATTTT
CDR3 protein: CASSARQGISGNTIYF

D gene: -
J gene: TRBJ1-2
clone size: -
V gene: TRBV6-1
CDR3 DNA: TGTGCCAGCAACTACCAGGGTTCGGACTATGGCTACACCTTC
CDR3 protein: CASNYQGSDYGYTF

D gene: TRBD1
J gene: TRBJ2-7
clone size: -
V gene: TRBV5-6
CDR3 DNA: TGTGCCAGCAGCTGGACAGGGGGCTACGAGCAGTACTTC
CDR3 protein: CASSWTGGYEQYF

D gene: -
J gene: TRBJ2-3
clone size: -
V gene: TRBV7-9
CDR3 DNA: TGTGCCAGCAGCTTGATTACTACAGATACGCAGTATTTT
CDR3 protein: CASSLITTDTQYF